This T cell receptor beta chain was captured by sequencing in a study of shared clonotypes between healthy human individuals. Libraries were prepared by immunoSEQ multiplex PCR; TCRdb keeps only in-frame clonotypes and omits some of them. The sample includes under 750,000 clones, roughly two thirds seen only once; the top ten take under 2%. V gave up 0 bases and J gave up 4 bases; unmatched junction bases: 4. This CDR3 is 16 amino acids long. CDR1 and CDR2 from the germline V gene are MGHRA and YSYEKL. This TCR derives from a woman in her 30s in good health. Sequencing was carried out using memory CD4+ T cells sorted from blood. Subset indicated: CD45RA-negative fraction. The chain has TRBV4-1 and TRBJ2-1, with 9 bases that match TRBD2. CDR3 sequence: CASSQDHSGGYNEQFF. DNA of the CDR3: TGCGCCAGCAGCCAAGATCATAGCGGGGGTTACAATGAGCAGTTCTTC.